The clone carrying this TCR beta chain has a handful of counts. The antigen is unknown. This sample was included in a study of T cells after yellow fever vaccination. The germline V gene encodes CDR1 SGHTA and CDR2 FQGNSA. V lost 5 bases, J lost 7 bases, and 5 bases stayed unmatched. The CDR3 sequence is 13 residues long. Study findings and constraints: Once the booster was given, most primary-vaccination clones reappeared, at about 97% for CD4 and approximately 88% for CD8. Abundant clonotypes from the bulk population could get into FACS-sorted repertoires as contaminants. CD4 and CD8 compartments shared a small share of clonotypes, likely from convergent recombination.

Each CDR3 protein is one row after TCRdb ran MiXCR on the 5' RACE reads. The sample shows 620,000 or so distinct CDR3 sequences, roughly a sixth of them seen only once. V is TRBV7-2 and J is TRBJ2-1, with 7 bases aligning to TRBD1. Sequencing used PBMCs, obtained roughly 5 days after the first yellow fever vaccination. The receptor was derived from a man between 18 and 29 years old who received the YFV17D yellow fever vaccine. DNA for the CDR3: TGTGCCAGCAGCCGGGACAGCCGGAATGAGCAGTTCTTC. Encoded protein: CASSRDSRNEQFF.